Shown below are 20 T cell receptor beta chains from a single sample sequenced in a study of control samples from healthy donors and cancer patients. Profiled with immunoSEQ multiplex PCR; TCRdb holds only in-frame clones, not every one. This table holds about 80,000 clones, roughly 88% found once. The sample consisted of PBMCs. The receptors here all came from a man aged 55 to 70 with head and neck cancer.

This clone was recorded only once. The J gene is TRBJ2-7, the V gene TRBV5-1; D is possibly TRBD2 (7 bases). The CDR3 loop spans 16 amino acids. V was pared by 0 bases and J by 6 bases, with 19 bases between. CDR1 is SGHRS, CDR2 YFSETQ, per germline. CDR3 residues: CASSLGGGTSGGEQYF. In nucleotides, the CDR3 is TGCGCCAGCAGCTTGGGTGGCGGGACATCGGGAGGCGAGCAGTACTTC.

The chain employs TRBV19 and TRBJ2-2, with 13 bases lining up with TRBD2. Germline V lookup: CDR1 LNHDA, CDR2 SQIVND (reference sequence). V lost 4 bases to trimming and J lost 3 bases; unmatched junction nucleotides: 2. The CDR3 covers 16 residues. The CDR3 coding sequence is TGTGCCAGTAGTAGGGGACTAGCGGGATACACCGGGGAGCTGTTTTTT. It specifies CASSRGLAGYTGELFF.

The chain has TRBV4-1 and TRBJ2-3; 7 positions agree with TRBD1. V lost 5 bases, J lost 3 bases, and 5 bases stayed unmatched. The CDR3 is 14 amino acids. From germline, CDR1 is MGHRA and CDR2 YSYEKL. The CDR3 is CASSWDRGTDTQYF. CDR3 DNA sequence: TGCGCCAGCAGCTGGGACAGAGGGACAGATACGCAGTATTTT.

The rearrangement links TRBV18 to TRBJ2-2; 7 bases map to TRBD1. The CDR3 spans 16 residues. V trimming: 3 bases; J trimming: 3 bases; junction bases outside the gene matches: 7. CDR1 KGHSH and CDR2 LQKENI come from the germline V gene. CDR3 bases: TGTGCCAGCTCACCCCAAAAGACAGGGTACACCGGGGAGCTGTTTTTT. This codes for CASSPQKTGYTGELFF.

CDR3 sequence reads: CASSYLTGGFAYEQYF. Here the CDR3 DNA reads TGTGCCAGCAGTTATCTTACAGGGGGATTCGCCTACGAGCAGTACTTC. V is TRBV6-5 and J is TRBJ2-7; 8 bases map to TRBD1. The V gene's germline CDR1 is MNHEY and CDR2 SVGAGI. J was trimmed by 2 bases and V by 3 bases; bases with no gene match: 9. The CDR3 contains 16 residues.

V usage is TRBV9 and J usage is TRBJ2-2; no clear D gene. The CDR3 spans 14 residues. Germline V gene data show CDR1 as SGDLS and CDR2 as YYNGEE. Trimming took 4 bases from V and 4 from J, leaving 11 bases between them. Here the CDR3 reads CASSLTPATGELFF. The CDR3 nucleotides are TGTGCCAGCAGCTTAACCCCCGCCACCGGGGAGCTGTTTTTT.

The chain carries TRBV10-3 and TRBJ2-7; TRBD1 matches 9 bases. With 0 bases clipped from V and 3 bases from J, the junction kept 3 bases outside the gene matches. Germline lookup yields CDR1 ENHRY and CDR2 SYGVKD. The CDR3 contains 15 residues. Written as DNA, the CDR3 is TGTGCCATCAGTGAGTCGACAGGGGGGCTCTACGAGCAGTACTTC. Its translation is CAISESTGGLYEQYF.

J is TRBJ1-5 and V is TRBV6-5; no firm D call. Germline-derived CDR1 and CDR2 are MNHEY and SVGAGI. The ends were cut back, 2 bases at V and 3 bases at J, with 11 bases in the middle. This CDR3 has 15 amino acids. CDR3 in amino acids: CASSYGPSPNQPQHF. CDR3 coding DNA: TGTGCCAGCAGTTACGGCCCGTCGCCCAATCAGCCCCAGCATTTT.

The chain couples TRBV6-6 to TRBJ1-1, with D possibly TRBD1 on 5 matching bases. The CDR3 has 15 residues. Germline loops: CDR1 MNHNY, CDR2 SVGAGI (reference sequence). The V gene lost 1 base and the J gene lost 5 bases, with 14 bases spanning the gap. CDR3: CASSYLGLYGTEAFF. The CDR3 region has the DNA TGTGCCAGCAGTTACTTGGGACTTTATGGGACTGAAGCTTTCTTT.

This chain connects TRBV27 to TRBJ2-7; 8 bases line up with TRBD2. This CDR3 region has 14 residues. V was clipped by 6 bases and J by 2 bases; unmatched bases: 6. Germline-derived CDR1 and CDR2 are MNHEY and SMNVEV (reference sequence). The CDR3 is CASSTLGLAYEQYF. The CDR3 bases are TGTGCCAGCAGCACGCTGGGACTAGCCTACGAGCAGTACTTC.

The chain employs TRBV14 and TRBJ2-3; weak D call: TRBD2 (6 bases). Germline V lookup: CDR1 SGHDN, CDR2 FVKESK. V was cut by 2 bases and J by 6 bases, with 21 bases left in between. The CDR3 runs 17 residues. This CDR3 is CASSQSSGLPQIDTQYF. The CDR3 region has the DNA TGTGCCAGCAGCCAATCCTCGGGACTTCCTCAGATTGATACGCAGTATTTT.

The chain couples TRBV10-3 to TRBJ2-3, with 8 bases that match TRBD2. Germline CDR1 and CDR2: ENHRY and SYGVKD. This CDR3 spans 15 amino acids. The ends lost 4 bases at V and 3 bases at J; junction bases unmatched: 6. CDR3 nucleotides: TGTGCCATCAGTGCGGCCTTAGCGGGAACAGATACGCAGTATTTT. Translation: CAISAALAGTDTQYF.

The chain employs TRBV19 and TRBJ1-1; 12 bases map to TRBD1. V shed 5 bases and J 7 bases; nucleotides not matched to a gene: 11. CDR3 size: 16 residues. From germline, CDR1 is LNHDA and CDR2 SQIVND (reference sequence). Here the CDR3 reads CASSASGTGGPLEAFF. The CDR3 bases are TGTGCCAGTAGTGCCTCCGGGACAGGGGGCCCCCTTGAAGCTTTCTTT.

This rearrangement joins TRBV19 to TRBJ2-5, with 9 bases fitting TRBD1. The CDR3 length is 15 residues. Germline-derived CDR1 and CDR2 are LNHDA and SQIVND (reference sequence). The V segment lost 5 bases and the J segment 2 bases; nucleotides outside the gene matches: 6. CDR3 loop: CASSQGQGTQETQYF. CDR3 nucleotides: TGTGCCAGTAGTCAAGGACAGGGGACACAAGAGACCCAGTACTTC.

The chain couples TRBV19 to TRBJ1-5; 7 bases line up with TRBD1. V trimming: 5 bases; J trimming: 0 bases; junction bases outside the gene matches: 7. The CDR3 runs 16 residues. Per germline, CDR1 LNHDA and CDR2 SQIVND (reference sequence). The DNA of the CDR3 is TGTGCCAGTAGTTACAGGGGCCTCTATAGCAATCAGCCCCAGCATTTT. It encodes CASSYRGLYSNQPQHF. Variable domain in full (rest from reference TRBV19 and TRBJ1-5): DGGITQSPKYLFRKEGQNVTLSCEQNLNHDAMYWYRQDPGQGLRLIYYSQIVNDFQKGDIAEGYSVSREKKESFPLTVTSAQKNPTAFYLCASSYRGLYSNQPQHFGDGTRLSIL.

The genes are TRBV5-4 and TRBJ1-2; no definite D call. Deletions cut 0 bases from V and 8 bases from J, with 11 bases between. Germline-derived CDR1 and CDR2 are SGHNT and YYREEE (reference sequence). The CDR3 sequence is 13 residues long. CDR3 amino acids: CASSLDGWAGYTF. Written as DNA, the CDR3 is TGTGCCAGCAGCTTGGACGGATGGGCGGGCTACACCTTC.

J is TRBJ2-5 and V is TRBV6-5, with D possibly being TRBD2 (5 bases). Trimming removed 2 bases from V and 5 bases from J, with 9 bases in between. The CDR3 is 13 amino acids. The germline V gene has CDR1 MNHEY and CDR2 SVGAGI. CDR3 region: CASSYRRGETQYF. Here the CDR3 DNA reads TGTGCCAGCAGTTACCGGCGCGGGGAGACCCAGTACTTC.

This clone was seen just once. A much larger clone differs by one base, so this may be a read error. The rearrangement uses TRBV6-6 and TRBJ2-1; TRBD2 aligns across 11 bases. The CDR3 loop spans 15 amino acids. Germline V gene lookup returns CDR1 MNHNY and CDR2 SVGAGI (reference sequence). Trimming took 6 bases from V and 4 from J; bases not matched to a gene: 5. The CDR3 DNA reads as TGTGCCAGCAGGTCCGGGACTAGCGGATACAATGAGCAGTTCTTC. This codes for CASRSGTSGYNEQFF.

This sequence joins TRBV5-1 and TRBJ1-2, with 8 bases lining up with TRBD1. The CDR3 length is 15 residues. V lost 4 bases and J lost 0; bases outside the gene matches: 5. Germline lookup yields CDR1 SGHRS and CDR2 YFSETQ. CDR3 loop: CASSRDRGSNYGYTF. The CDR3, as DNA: TGCGCCAGCAGCCGAGACAGGGGTTCTAACTATGGCTACACCTTC.

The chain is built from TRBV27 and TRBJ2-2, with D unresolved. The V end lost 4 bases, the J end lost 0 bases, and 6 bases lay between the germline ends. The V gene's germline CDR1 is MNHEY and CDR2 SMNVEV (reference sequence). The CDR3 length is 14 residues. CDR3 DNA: TGTGCCAGCAGTTCGGCAACGAACACCGGGGAGCTGTTTTTT. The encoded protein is CASSSATNTGELFF.